Each of the 17 T cell receptor beta chains below was sequenced from the same sample in a study of PD-1 blockade in classical Hodgkin lymphoma. Each patient relapsed following autologous stem cell transplantation, and prior brentuximab vedotin exposure differed. Using immunoSEQ multiplex PCR, the repertoire was profiled, and TCRdb retains in-frame clones only, with some absent. The sample holds just under 30,000 clones, just over 70% seen once. The input for sequencing was peripheral blood mononuclear cells (PBMCs), taken before the second cycle of nivolumab. The receptors originated from a human donor with classical Hodgkin lymphoma.

This chain links TRBV2 with TRBJ2-6; TRBD2 agrees at 7 bases. V dropped 3 bases and J dropped 12; count of bases not matched to a gene: 14. The germline gives CDR1 SNHLY, CDR2 FYNNEI. The CDR3 totals 16 residues. The CDR3: CASSDRASGPGGVLTF. The CDR3, as DNA: TGTGCCAGCAGTGATAGGGCTAGCGGCCCCGGCGGCGTCCTGACTTTC.

The chain joins TRBV4-1 to TRBJ2-5; D could derive from TRBD1 or TRBD2 (5 bases each). V lost 1 base, J lost 5 bases, and 17 bases lay in between. CDR1 is MGHRA and CDR2 is YSYEKL in the germline V gene. The CDR3 consists of 16 residues. This chain's CDR3 is CASSQVGSGWGETQYF. The CDR3, as DNA: TGCGCCAGCAGCCAAGTCGGGTCAGGGTGGGGGGAGACCCAGTACTTC.

The V gene is TRBV9, the J gene TRBJ2-2; 8 positions agree with TRBD2. J gave up 8 bases and V 2 bases, and 11 bases lay outside the gene matches. The germline CDR1 and CDR2 sequences are SGDLS and YYNGEE. This CDR3 contains 16 residues. The CDR3: CASSVLAGFQEGELFF. The CDR3 coding sequence is TGTGCCAGCAGCGTGTTAGCGGGATTTCAGGAGGGGGAGCTGTTTTTT.

The rearrangement links TRBV9 to TRBJ1-1; D remains unclear. The CDR3 extends over 14 amino acids. V gave up 0 bases and J gave up 5 bases, with 11 bases separating them. Germline V gives CDR1 SGDLS, CDR2 YYNGEE. The CDR3 protein is CASSVGRVGTEAFF. DNA for the CDR3: TGTGCCAGCAGCGTAGGAAGGGTAGGGACTGAAGCTTTCTTT.

In its sample, this clone was seen once. The rearrangement uses TRBV5-4 and TRBJ1-3; D may be TRBD1 (6 bases). Germline CDR1 reads SGHNT; CDR2 reads YYREEE (reference sequence). This CDR3 is built from 15 residues. V dropped 0 bases and J dropped 2 bases, with 9 bases sitting between them. The CDR3 loop is CASSLGSGAGNTIYF. Written as DNA, the CDR3 is TGTGCCAGCAGCTTGGGGTCAGGGGCTGGAAACACCATATATTTT.

In DNA, the CDR3 is TGTGCCAGCAGTCCGCGAGACAGGGGGAGAAGCAATCAGCCCCAGCATTTT. The encoded protein is CASSPRDRGRSNQPQHF. The V call is TRBV28, the J call TRBJ1-5; 9 bases fit TRBD1. V was pared by 5 bases and J by 1 base, with 9 bases of the junction left unmatched. CDR1 is MDHEN and CDR2 is SYDVKM in the germline V gene. This CDR3 spans 17 amino acids.

The chain uses TRBV27 and TRBJ2-1, with 7 bases lining up with TRBD1. Germline values: CDR1 MNHEY, CDR2 SMNVEV (reference sequence). The V segment lost 5 bases and the J segment 7 bases; nucleotides outside the gene matches: 11. There are 15 residues in the CDR3. Here the CDR3 reads CASSADRTLWNEQFF. CDR3 DNA sequence: TGTGCCAGCAGTGCGGACAGGACGTTGTGGAATGAGCAGTTCTTC.

The table lists this clone with a few counts. The chain has TRBV21-1 and TRBJ2-3. TRBV21-1 is recorded as a pseudogene. This CDR3 is 16 amino acids long. The CDR3 DNA sequence: TGTGCCAGCAGCAAAACCCGGGACTCCCAGGGGCATACGCAGTATTTT. Protein product: CASSKTRDSQGHTQYF.

The chain is built from TRBV2 and TRBJ2-3, with TRBD1 matching 12 bases. Germline V CDR1 and CDR2: SNHLY, FYNNEI. The CDR3 has 15 residues. V shed 7 bases, J shed 4 bases, and the junction held 6 bases outside the gene matches. CDR3 protein: CASKGTGGIADTQYF. The DNA for the CDR3 is TGTGCCAGCAAGGGGACAGGGGGCATTGCAGATACGCAGTATTTT.

The V and J genes are TRBV5-1 and TRBJ2-4; tentatively, D is TRBD1 (6 bases). This CDR3 has 14 amino acids. Germline V gives CDR1 SGHRS, CDR2 YFSETQ. Trimming stripped 0 bases from V and 6 bases from J, with 10 bases between. CDR3 residues: CASSLEQGGNIQYF. DNA for the CDR3: TGCGCCAGCAGCTTGGAACAGGGTGGAAACATTCAGTACTTC.

This clone was counted only a few times. This chain links TRBV6-5 with TRBJ2-7, with D possibly matching TRBD2 (7 bases). V was cut by 5 bases and J by 10 bases, with 15 bases left in between. Looked up from germline, CDR1 is MNHEY and CDR2 is SVGAGI. The CDR3 covers 12 residues. This CDR3 is CASSRSGGRQYF. The CDR3 DNA follows: TGTGCCAGCAGTCGCTCCGGGGGGCGTCAGTACTTC.

This clone was picked up a small number of times. The chain couples TRBV4-2 to TRBJ2-7, with 12 bases identical to TRBD2. CDR1 and CDR2 from the germline V gene are LGHNA and YNFKEQ. The CDR3 loop spans 17 amino acids. V lost 1 base to trimming and J lost 0 bases; unmatched junction nucleotides: 4. In DNA form, the CDR3 reads TGTGCCAGCAGCCAAGTCGGGGGACTAGCGGGCTCCTACGAGCAGTACTTC. Protein: CASSQVGGLAGSYEQYF.

This chain links TRBV2 with TRBJ1-2; D gene ambiguous. Per germline, CDR1 SNHLY and CDR2 FYNNEI. This CDR3 has 13 residues. V lost 4 bases, J lost 7 bases, and 13 bases lay in between. The chain's CDR3 is CASSGGPVGGYTF. In DNA form, the CDR3 reads TGTGCCAGCAGTGGCGGCCCCGTGGGTGGCTACACCTTC.

This chain links TRBV10-3 with TRBJ2-1; 8 bases are a match to TRBD2. CDR1 is ENHRY, CDR2 SYGVKD, per germline. The length of the CDR3 is 15 residues. Trimming cost V 0 bases and J 9 bases; bases outside gene matches: 7. Written as DNA, the CDR3 is TGTGCCATCAGTGAGTCGGGACTAGGAGGCGGTGAGCAGTTCTTC. This sequence encodes CAISESGLGGGEQFF.

The chain employs TRBV27 and TRBJ2-7, with TRBD1 matching 7 bases. Germline CDR1 and CDR2: MNHEY and SMNVEV (reference sequence). CDR3 length: 13 residues. V shed 6 bases and J 2 bases; nucleotides not matched to a gene: 4. The CDR3 nucleotides read TGTGCCAGCAGGCTGGGACAGACCTACGAGCAGTACTTC. It yields the protein CASRLGQTYEQYF.

The CDR3 protein is CASSFSSGGKDTQYF. The CDR3 nucleotides are TGTGCCAGCAGCTTCTCTAGCGGGGGGAAAGATACGCAGTATTTT. The genes are TRBV5-4 and TRBJ2-3; 11 bases map to TRBD2. This CDR3 contains 15 residues. With 2 bases clipped from V and 5 bases from J, the junction kept 4 bases outside the gene matches. Germline V lookup: CDR1 SGHNT, CDR2 YYREEE (reference sequence).

The CDR3 region is CASSIGTRGTEAFF. The DNA for the CDR3 is TGTGCCAGCAGCATCGGGACCCGTGGGACTGAAGCTTTCTTT. The V call is TRBV5-8, the J call TRBJ1-1, with D perhaps matching TRBD1 (5 bases). Germline CDR1 and CDR2: SGHTS and YDEGEE. V lost 4 bases, J lost 5 bases, and 15 bases lay in between. This CDR3 is built from 14 residues.